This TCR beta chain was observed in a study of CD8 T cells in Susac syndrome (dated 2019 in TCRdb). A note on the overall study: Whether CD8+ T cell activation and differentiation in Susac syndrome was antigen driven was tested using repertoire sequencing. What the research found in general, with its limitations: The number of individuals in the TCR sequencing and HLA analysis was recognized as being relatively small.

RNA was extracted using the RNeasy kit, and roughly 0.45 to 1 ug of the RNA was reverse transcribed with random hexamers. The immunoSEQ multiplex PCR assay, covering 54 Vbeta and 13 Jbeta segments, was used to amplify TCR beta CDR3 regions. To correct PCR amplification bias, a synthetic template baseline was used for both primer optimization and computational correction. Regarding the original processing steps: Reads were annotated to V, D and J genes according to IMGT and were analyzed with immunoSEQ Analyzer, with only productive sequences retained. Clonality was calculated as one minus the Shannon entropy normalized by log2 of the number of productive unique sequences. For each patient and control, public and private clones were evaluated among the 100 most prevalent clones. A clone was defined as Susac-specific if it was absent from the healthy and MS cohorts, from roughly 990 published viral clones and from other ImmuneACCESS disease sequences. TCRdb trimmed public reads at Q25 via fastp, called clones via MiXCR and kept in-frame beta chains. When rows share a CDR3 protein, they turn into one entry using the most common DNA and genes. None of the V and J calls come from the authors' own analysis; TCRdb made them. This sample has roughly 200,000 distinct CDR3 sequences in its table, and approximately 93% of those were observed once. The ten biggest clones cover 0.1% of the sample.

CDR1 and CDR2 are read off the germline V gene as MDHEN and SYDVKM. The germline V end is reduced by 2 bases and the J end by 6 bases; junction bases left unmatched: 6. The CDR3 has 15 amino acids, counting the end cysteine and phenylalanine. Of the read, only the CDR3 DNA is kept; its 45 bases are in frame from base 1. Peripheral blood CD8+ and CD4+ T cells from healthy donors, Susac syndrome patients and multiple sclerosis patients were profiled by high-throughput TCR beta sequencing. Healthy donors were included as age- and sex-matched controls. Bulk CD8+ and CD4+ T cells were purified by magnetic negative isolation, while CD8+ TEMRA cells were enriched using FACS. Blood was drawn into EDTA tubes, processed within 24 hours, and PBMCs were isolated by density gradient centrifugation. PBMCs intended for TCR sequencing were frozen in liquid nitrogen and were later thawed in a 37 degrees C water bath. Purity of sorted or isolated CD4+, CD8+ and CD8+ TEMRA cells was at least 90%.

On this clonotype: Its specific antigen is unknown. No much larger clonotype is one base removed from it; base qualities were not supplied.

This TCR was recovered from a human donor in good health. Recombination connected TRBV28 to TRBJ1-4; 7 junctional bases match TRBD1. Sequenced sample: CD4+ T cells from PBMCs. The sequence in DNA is TGTGCCAGCAGTTTACCGACAGGGAGGGATGAAAAACTGTTTTTT. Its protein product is CASSLPTGRDEKLFF.